The 12 T cell receptor beta chains given below trace back to one sample, sequenced in a study of cytomegalovirus exposure and HLA in healthy donors. Primers for the PCR totalled 60 Vbeta and 13 Jbeta. The method was immunoSEQ multiplex PCR; TCRdb's version includes in-frame clones alone and lacks a portion of them. The table records approximately 150,000 clones, approximately 65% of them present only once. Material: PBMCs. These receptors all come from a woman in her sixties in good health and CMV-seronegative.

The rearrangement joins TRBV19 to TRBJ1-1, with 9 nucleotides matching TRBD1. The CDR3 contains 15 residues. Unmatched junction bases numbered 4, after V lost 5 bases and J lost 0 bases. Germline V CDR1 and CDR2: LNHDA, SQIVND (reference sequence). The CDR3 DNA is TGTGCCAGTAGTGGACAGGGGATCATGAACACTGAAGCTTTCTTT. Amino acids: CASSGQGIMNTEAFF.

The genes are TRBV19 and TRBJ1-1; no reliable D call. Deletions cut 7 bases from V and 11 bases from J, with 14 bases between. CDR1 is LNHDA, CDR2 SQIVND, per germline (reference sequence). The CDR3 contains 11 residues. CDR3 protein: CASTTAVLAFF. The CDR3, as DNA: TGTGCCAGTACTACGGCGGTTCTGGCTTTCTTT.

The rearrangement joins TRBV5-1 to TRBJ1-2; D might be TRBD1 (5 bases). Germline CDR1 SGHRS, CDR2 YFSETQ. Trimming pared 5 bases from V and 4 bases from J, leaving 12 bases between. CDR3 length equals 13 residues. CDR3 in DNA: TGCGCCAGCAGTTCGCGGGGGGGCTATGGCTACACCTTC. It translates to CASSSRGGYGYTF. The entire variable domain, with the rest obtained from reference TRBV5-1 and TRBJ1-2, is as follows: KAGVTQTPRYLIKTRGQQVTLSCSPISGHRSVSWYQQTPGQGLQFLFEYFSETQRNKGNFPGRFSGRQFSNSRSEMNVSTLELGDSALYLCASSSRGGYGYTFGSGTRLTVV.

This chain joins TRBV28 and TRBJ2-7; possibly TRBD2 for D (6 bases). Deletions cut 4 bases from V and 9 bases from J, with 22 bases between. From germline, CDR1 is MDHEN and CDR2 SYDVKM. The CDR3 runs 15 residues. The CDR3 spells CASSSGRPGLRWQYF. CDR3 sequence (DNA): TGTGCCAGCAGTTCGGGCCGACCTGGACTACGATGGCAGTACTTC.

This clone showed up just once. The CDR3 reads CASSYGSGENGYTF. CDR3 DNA sequence: TGTGCCAGCAGTTACGGTTCGGGGGAGAATGGCTACACCTTC. This chain links TRBV6-5 with TRBJ1-2; possible D gene TRBD1, 5 bases. V lost 2 bases and J lost 6, with 13 bases in between. The CDR3 sequence is 14 residues long. The V gene's germline CDR1 is MNHEY and CDR2 SVGAGI.

This clone was recorded a few times. This chain connects TRBV2 to TRBJ2-5; a possible D gene is TRBD1 (6 bases). In germline, CDR1 is SNHLY, CDR2 FYNNEI. The CDR3 totals 13 residues. The ends were cut back, 7 bases at V and 4 bases at J, with 13 bases in the middle. The DNA of the CDR3 is TGTGCCAGCATCCGGGAAGGGGGAGAGACCCAGTACTTC. Amino acid sequence: CASIREGGETQYF.

V and J are TRBV27 and TRBJ2-5, with TRBD2 matching over 14 bases. V was pared by 4 bases and J by 0 bases, with 4 bases of the junction left unmatched. From germline, CDR1 is MNHEY and CDR2 SMNVEV (reference sequence). This CDR3 is 17 amino acids long. CDR3 region: CASSSRTSGGYQETQYF. The CDR3 DNA follows: TGTGCCAGCAGTTCGCGGACTAGCGGGGGGTACCAAGAGACCCAGTACTTC.

This CDR3 reads CASSTLPGQGISYGYTF. The DNA for the CDR3 is TGTGCCAGCTCAACGCTCCCGGGACAGGGCATTAGCTATGGCTACACCTTC. The chain recombines TRBV18 with TRBJ1-2; 9 bases match TRBD1. Germline CDR1 reads KGHSH; CDR2 reads LQKENI. V shed 5 bases, J shed 4 bases, and the junction held 14 bases outside the gene matches. The CDR3 is 17 residues long.

This clone occurred a few times. The chain carries TRBV5-1 and TRBJ2-7, with 10 nucleotides matching TRBD2. The CDR3 contains 14 residues. Germline CDR1 reads SGHRS; CDR2 reads YFSETQ. After removal of 2 bases from V and 1 base from J, the junction contained 0 bases not matched to a gene. In nucleotides, the CDR3 is TGCGCCAGCAGCTTACTAGCGGGGTCCTACGAGCAGTACTTC. Translated, it gives CASSLLAGSYEQYF.

This clone was counted only a few times. The genes are TRBV10-3 and TRBJ2-7, with 9 bases matching TRBD2. CDR3 length equals 16 residues. The V gene end was trimmed by 3 bases and the J gene end by 3 bases; junction bases not matched to a gene: 9. The germline gives CDR1 ENHRY, CDR2 SYGVKD. Written as DNA, the CDR3 is TGTGCCATCAGTGACCAAGGGACTAGCCCCCACTACGAGCAGTACTTC. It specifies CAISDQGTSPHYEQYF.

The J gene is TRBJ2-1, the V gene TRBV19; D not resolved. The CDR3 spans 14 residues. V was cut by 3 bases and J by 0 bases, with 6 bases left in between. Germline V gene lookup returns CDR1 LNHDA and CDR2 SQIVND (reference sequence). CDR3 in DNA: TGTGCCAGTAGTATTTCTAGCTCCTACAATGAGCAGTTCTTC. It specifies CASSISSSYNEQFF.

This chain joins TRBV19 and TRBJ2-2; D not certain. Trimming left V 1 base short and J 3 bases short, with 9 bases between. This CDR3 spans 15 amino acids. Germline V CDR1 and CDR2: LNHDA, SQIVND (reference sequence). The CDR3 DNA sequence: TGTGCCAGTAGTATAGGACCGGGTTACACCGGGGAGCTGTTTTTT. Its protein product is CASSIGPGYTGELFF.